This paragraph reports one TCR beta chain. This CDR3 region has 14 residues. Germline values: CDR1 LNHNV, CDR2 YYDKDF (reference sequence). Trimming at V came to 3 bases and at J to 6 bases, leaving 7 bases not matched to a gene. Original data processing: Using reference gene primer amplification, nucleated cell counts were estimated. Sequencing used immunoSEQ multiplex PCR; TCRdb keeps in-frame clones, though not all of them. The V and J calls and the clone size are those of that table, but D and trimming were determined from the DNA. The sample holds about 89,000 clones, about 80% seen once. These data belong to a study of blood T cell repertoires in COVID-19. Across the whole study: Researchers got acute and convalescent COVID-19 samples from the United States, Italy and Spain. Sources were T cells, B-cell-depleted T cells, or PBMCs; the material itself was cDNA or gDNA.

This sequence joins TRBV15 and TRBJ2-7; TRBD1 matches 8 bases. The sample consisted of peripheral blood. The clonotype was recovered from a human donor in a cohort sampled during active COVID-19. The DNA of the CDR3 is TGTGCCACCAGCAGCCAGGGGGCGCGGTTCGAGCAGTACTTC. It is translated as CATSSQGARFEQYF.